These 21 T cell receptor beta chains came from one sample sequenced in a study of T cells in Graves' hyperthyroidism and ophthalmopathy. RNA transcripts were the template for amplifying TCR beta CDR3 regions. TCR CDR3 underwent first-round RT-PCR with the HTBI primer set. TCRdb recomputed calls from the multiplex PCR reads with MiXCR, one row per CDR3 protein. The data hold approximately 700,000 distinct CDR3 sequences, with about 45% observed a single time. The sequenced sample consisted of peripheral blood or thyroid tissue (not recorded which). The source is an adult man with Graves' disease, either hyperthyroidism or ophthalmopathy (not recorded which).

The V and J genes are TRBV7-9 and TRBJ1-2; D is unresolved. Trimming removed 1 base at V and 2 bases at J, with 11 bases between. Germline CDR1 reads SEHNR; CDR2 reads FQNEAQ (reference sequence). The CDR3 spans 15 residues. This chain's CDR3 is CASSLGLEVNYGYTF. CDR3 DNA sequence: TGTGCCAGCAGCTTAGGGCTGGAGGTGAACTATGGCTACACCTTC.

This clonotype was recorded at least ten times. The CDR3 is CSALTGAVSYGYTF. In DNA form, the CDR3 reads TGCAGTGCTCTCACAGGGGCGGTGAGCTATGGCTACACCTTC. The chain joins TRBV20-1 to TRBJ1-2, with 7 bases aligning to TRBD1. The CDR3 is 14 residues long. CDR1 is DFQATT and CDR2 is SNEGSKA in the germline V gene (reference sequence). Trimming removed 5 bases from V and 4 bases from J; junction bases left unmatched: 10.

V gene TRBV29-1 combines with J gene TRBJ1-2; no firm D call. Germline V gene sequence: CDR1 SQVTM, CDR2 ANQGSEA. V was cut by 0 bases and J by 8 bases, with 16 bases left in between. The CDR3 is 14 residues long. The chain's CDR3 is CSVEDIRQDRGYTF. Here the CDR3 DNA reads TGCAGCGTTGAAGATATTCGGCAGGATCGGGGCTACACCTTC.

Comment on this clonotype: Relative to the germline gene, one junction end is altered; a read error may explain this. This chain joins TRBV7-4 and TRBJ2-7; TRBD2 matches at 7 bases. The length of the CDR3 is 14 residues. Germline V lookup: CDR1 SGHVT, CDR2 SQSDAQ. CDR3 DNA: TGTGTCAGCAGCGAGTCTAGCGGATTCTACGAGCAGTACTTC. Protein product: CVSSESSGFYEQYF.

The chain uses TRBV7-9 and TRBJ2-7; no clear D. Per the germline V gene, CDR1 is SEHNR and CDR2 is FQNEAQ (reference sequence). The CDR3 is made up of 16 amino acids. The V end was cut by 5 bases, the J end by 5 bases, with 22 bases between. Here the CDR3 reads CASSGQVAQSGHEQYF. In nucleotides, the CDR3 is TGTGCCAGCAGCGGCCAGGTGGCCCAATCCGGCCACGAGCAGTACTTC.

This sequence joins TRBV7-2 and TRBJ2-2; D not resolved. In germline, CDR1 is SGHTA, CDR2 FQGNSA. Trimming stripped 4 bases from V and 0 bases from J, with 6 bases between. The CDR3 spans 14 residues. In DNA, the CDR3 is TGTGCCAGCAGCTCCAGAACGAACACCGGGGAGCTGTTTTTT. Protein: CASSSRTNTGELFF.

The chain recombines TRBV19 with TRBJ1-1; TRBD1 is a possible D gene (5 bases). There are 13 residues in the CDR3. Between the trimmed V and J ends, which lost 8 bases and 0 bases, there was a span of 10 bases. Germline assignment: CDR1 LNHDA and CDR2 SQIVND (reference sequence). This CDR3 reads CASWDVMNTEAFF. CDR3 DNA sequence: TGTGCCAGTTGGGACGTAATGAACACTGAAGCTTTCTTT.

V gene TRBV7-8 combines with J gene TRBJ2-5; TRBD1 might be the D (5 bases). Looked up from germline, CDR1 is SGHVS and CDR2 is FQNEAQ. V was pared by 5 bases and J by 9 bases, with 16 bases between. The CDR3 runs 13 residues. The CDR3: CASSRTLNQPQYF. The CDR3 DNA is TGTGCCAGCAGCCGGACATTGAATCAGCCCCAGTACTTC.

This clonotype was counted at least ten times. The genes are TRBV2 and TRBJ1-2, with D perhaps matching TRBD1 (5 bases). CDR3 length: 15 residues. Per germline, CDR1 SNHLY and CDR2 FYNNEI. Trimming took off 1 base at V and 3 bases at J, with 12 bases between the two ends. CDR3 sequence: CASSEDGGADYGYTF. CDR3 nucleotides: TGTGCCAGCAGTGAAGACGGAGGGGCTGACTATGGCTACACCTTC. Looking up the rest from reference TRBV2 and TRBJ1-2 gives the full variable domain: EPEVTQTPSHQVTQMGQEVILRCVPISNHLYFYWYRQILGQKVEFLVSFYNNEISEKSEIFDDQFSVERPDGSNFTLKIRSTKLEDSAMYFCASSEDGGADYGYTFGSGTRLTVV.

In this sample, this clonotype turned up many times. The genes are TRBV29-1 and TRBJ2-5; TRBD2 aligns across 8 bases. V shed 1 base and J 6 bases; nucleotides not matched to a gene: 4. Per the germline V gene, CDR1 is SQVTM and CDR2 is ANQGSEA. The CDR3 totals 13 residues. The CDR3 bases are TGCAGCGTTGAAGGGCGGGGGGAAAAGACCCAGTACTTC. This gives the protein CSVEGRGEKTQYF.

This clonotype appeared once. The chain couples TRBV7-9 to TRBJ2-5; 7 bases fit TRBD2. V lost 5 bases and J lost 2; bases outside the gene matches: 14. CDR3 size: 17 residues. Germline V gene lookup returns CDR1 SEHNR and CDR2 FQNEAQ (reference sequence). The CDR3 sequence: CASSPHSGGPGQETQYF. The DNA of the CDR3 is TGTGCCAGCAGCCCCCACTCGGGGGGACCCGGACAAGAGACCCAGTACTTC.

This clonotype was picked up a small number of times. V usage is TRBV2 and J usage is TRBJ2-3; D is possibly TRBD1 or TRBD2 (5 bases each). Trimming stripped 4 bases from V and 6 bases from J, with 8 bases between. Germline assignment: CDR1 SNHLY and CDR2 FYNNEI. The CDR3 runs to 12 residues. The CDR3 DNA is TGTGCCAGCAGTGGGGGGTGGGATACGCAGTATTTT. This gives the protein CASSGGWDTQYF.

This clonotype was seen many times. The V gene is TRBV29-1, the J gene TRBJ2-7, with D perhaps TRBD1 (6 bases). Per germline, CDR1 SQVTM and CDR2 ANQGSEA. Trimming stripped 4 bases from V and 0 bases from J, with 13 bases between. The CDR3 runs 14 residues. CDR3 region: CSVVGTGSSYEQYF. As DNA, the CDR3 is TGCAGCGTTGTTGGAACAGGGAGCTCCTACGAGCAGTACTTC.

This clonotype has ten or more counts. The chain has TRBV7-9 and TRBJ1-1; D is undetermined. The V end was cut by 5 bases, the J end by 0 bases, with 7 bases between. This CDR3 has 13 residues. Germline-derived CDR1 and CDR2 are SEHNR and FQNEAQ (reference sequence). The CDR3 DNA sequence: TGTGCCAGCAGCCACGAACTGAACACTGAAGCTTTCTTT. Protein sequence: CASSHELNTEAFF. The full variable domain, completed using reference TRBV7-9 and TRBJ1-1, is DTGVSQNPRHKITKRGQNVTFRCDPISEHNRLYWYRQTLGQGPEFLTYFQNEAQLEKSRLLSDRFSAERPKGSFSTLEIQRTEQGDSAMYLCASSHELNTEAFFGQGTRLTVV.

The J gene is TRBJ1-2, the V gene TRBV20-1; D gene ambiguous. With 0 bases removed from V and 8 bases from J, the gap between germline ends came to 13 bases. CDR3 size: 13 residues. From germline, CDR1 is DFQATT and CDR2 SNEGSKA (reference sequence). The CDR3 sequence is CSARDPVNPGYTF. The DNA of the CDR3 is TGCAGTGCTAGAGATCCGGTGAATCCGGGCTACACCTTC.

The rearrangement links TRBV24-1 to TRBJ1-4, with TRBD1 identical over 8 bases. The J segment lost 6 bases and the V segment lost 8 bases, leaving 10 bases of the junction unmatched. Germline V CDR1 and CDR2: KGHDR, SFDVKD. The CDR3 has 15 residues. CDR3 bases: TGTGCCACCATAACCGGGACAGGAGCCGATGAAAAACTGTTTTTT. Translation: CATITGTGADEKLFF.

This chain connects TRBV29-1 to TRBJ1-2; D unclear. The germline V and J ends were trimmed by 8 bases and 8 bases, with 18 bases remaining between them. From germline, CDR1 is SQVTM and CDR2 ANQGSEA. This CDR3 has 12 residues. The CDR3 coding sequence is TGCAGCCAAGCTCACAGATTGGCGGGCTACACCTTC. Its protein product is CSQAHRLAGYTF.

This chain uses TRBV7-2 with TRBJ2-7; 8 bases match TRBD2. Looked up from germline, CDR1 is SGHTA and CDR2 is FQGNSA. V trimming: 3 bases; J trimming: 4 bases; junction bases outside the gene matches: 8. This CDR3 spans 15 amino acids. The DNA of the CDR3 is TGTGCCAGCAGCTTCTCAGCGGGGGACAAATACGAGCAGTACTTC. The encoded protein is CASSFSAGDKYEQYF.

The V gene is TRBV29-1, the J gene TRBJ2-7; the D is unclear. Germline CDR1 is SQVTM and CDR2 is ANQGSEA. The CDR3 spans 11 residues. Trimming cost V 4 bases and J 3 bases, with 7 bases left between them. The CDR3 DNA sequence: TGCAGCGTTGGGAAGGGCTACGAGCAGTACTTC. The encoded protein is CSVGKGYEQYF.

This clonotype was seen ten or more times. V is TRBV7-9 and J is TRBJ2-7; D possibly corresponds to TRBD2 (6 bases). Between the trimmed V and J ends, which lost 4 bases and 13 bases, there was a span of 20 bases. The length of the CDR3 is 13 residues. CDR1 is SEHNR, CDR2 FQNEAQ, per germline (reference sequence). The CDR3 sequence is CASSSDYLEGDYF. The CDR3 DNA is TGTGCCAGCAGCTCGGACTACCTCGAGGGAGATTACTTC.

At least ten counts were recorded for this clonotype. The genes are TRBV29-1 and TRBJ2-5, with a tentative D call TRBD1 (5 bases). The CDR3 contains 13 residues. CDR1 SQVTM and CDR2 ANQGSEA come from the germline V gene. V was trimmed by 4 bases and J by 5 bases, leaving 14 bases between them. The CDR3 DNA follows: TGCAGCGTTGTGGCAGGGATGGGGGAGACCCAGTACTTC. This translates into CSVVAGMGETQYF.